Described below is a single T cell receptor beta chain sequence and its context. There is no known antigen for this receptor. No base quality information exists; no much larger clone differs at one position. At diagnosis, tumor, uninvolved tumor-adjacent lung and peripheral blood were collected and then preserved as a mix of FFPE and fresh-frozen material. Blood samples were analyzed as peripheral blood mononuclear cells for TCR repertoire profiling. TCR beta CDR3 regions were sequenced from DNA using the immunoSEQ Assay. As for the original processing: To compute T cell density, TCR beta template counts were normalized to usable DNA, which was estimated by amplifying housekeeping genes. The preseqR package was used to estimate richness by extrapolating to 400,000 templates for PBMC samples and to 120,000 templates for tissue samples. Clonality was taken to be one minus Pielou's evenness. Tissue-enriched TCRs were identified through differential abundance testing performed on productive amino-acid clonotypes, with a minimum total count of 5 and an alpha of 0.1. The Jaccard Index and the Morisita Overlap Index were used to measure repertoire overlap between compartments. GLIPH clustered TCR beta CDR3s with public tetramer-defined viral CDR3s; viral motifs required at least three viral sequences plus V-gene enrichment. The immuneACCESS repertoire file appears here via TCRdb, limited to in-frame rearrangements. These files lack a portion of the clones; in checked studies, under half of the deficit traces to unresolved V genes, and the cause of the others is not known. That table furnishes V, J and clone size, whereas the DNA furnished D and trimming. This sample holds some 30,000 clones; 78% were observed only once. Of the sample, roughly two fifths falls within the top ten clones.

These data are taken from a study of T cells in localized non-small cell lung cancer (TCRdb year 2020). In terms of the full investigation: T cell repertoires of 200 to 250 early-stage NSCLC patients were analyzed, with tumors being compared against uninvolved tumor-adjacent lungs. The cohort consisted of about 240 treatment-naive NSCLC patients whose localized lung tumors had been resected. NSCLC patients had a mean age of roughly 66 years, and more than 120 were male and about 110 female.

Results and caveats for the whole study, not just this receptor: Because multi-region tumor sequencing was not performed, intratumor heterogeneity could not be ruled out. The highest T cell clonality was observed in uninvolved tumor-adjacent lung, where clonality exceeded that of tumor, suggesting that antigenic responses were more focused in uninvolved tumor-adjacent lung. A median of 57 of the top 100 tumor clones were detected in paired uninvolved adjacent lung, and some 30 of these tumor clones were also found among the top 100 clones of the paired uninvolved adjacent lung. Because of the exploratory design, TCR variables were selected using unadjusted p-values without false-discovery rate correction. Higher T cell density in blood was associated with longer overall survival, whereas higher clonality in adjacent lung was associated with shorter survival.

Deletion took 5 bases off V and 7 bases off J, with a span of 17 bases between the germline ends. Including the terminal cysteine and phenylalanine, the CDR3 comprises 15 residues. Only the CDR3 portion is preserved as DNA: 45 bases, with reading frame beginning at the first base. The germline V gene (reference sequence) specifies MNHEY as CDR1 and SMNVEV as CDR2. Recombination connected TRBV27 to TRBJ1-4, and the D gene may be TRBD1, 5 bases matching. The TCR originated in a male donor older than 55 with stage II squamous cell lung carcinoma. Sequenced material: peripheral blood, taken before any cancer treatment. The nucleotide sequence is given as TGTGCCAGCAGTCACCGACTCGGGGCGGGTGAAAAACTGTTTTTT. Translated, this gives CASSHRLGAGEKLFF.